These T cell receptor beta chains were read from a single sample in a study of blood T cell repertoires in COVID-19. The repertoire was sequenced with immunoSEQ multiplex PCR; TCRdb's copy has only in-frame clones and lacks some. The repertoire holds under 200,000 clones, 88% seen once, with about a quarter in the top ten. Sequencing used peripheral blood. The receptors were gathered from a man aged 55 to 70 with acute or convalescent COVID-19. Each CDR3 is given with its conserved first and last residue. Fields, in order: CDR3 length, D gene, V gene, J gene, CDR3 DNA, CDR3 protein. A D gene is named only where the DNA matches it firmly.

19	TRBD2	TRBV30	TRBJ2-1	TGTGCCTGGAGTGTAATGGCTAGCGGGTTTCGGAATTCCTACAATGAGCAGTTCTTC	CAWSVMASGFRNSYNEQFF
17	TRBD2	TRBV18	TRBJ2-1	TGTGCCAGCTCACCACCGAGAAAGCGGGGGGAAAGAAATGAGCAGTTCTTC	CASSPPRKRGERNEQFF
17	TRBD2	TRBV5-6	TRBJ2-7	TGTGCCAGCAGCTTGTGGGGGGGTTTGACTTACTCCTACGAGCAGTACTTC	CASSLWGGLTYSYEQYF
15	TRBD2	TRBV7-9	TRBJ2-2	TGTGCCAGCAGCCCCCGGGACTACCTCACCGGGGAGCTGTTTTTT	CASSPRDYLTGELFF
14	-	TRBV24-1	TRBJ2-1	TGTGCCACCAGTGATTCAGGGGAACTCAATGAGCAGTTCTTC	CATSDSGELNEQFF
16	TRBD1	TRBV11-3	TRBJ2-3	TGTGCCAGCAGCGGTCGGACAGGGGCCAGCACAGATACGCAGTATTTT	CASSGRTGASTDTQYF
15	-	TRBV4-3	TRBJ1-4	TGCGCCAGCAGCCTAGCGGGGAGAACTAATGAAAAACTGTTTTTT	CASSLAGRTNEKLFF
14	-	TRBV6-2/TRBV6-3	TRBJ1-2	TGTGCCAGCAGCTTACAGAACTTCAACTATGGCTACACCTTC	CASSLQNFNYGYTF
15	-	TRBV12-5	TRBJ1-2	TGTGCTAGTGGTTTGGGGACACTTCCAGGCTATGGCTACACCTTC	CASGLGTLPGYGYTF
15	TRBD1	TRBV7-9	TRBJ1-1	TGTGCCAGCAGCCAGGGACAGGGGGCGAGAACTGAAGCTTTCTTT	CASSQGQGARTEAFF
14	-	TRBV29-1	TRBJ2-5	TGCAGCGTTGACAGGGGTCTGACGCGGGAGACCCAGTACTTC	CSVDRGLTRETQYF
15	-	TRBV7-9	TRBJ1-4	TGTGCCAGCAGCTTAGGAGACAGACAGAATGAAAAACTGTTTTTT	CASSLGDRQNEKLFF